The clone carrying this T cell receptor (beta chain) has a count of ten or more. This entry is derived from a study of early T cells in non-severe SARS-CoV-2 infection. Between the trimmed V and J ends, which lost 5 bases and 2 bases, there was a span of 14 bases. Germline V CDR1 and CDR2: SEHNR, FQNEAQ (reference sequence). The CDR3 runs to 15 residues. One entry per CDR3 protein, called by TCRdb with MiXCR from the 5' RACE reads. This sample yields about 40,000 distinct CDR3 sequences, of which over 3.5% are seen a single time; approximately 4.8% belongs to the top ten. This sequence was found in an adult who was a healthcare worker with PCR-confirmed SARS-CoV-2 infection or an uninfected control (not recorded which). Sequencing used whole blood. The rearrangement uses TRBV7-9 and TRBJ2-3; possibly TRBD2 for D (5 bases). In DNA, the CDR3 is TGTGCCAGCAGCCCCGGACTCACAGACACAGATACGCAGTATTTT. It specifies CASSPGLTDTDTQYF.